This T cell receptor (beta chain) was recovered during a study of control samples from healthy donors and cancer patients. Sequencing used immunoSEQ multiplex PCR; TCRdb keeps in-frame clones, though not all of them. The sample shows about 89,000 clones, 85% to 90% of them seen only once. Sequencing was done on a sample of blood. The TCR was taken from a middle-aged woman in good health.

The CDR3: CASSLGDRYEQYF. The CDR3 nucleotides read TGTGCCAGCAGCTTAGGGGACAGGTACGAGCAGTACTTC. The chain recombines TRBV7-2 with TRBJ2-7, with 8 bases that match TRBD1. Germline lookup yields CDR1 SGHTA and CDR2 FQGNSA. V lost 1 base, J lost 4 bases, and 0 bases stayed unmatched. The CDR3 spans 13 residues.